These T cell receptor beta chains were read from a single sample in a study of blood T cell repertoires in COVID-19. Clones were sequenced by immunoSEQ multiplex PCR, and TCRdb holds only the in-frame ones, with some missing. The table includes about 240,000 clones, about nine tenths detected once. Material for sequencing was peripheral blood. The receptors originated from a man in his sixties who had recovered from COVID-19. CDR3s include the opening cysteine and the closing phenylalanine or tryptophan. The D gene is left open where the match is weak. The listing skips clone size in some rows; elsewhere it reads once, few, many or a size class.

j_call,v_call,clone_size,d_call,cdr3_aa,cdr3_nt
TRBJ1-2,TRBV6-5,NA,NA,CASRRVSGGYTF,TGTGCCAGCCGAAGAGTCAGCGGGGGCTACACCTTC
TRBJ2-2,TRBV12-5,NA,NA,CASGFTAYGWTGELFF,TGTGCTAGTGGTTTTACAGCCTATGGATGGACCGGGGAGCTGTTTTTT
TRBJ1-1,TRBV5-1,NA,NA,CASRGPGNTEAFF,TGCGCCAGCAGGGGGCCGGGTAACACTGAAGCTTTCTTT
TRBJ2-3,TRBV7-7,NA,NA,CASSLVGPTDTQYF,TGTGCCAGCAGCTTAGTTGGCCCGACAGATACGCAGTATTTT
TRBJ2-7,TRBV7-9,NA,TRBD1,CASSFDRDEQYF,TGTGCCAGCAGCTTCGACAGGGACGAGCAGTACTTC
TRBJ2-5,TRBV11-2,few,TRBD1,CASSLAFGQGVTLGETQYF,TGTGCCAGCAGCTTAGCTTTCGGACAGGGGGTAACGTTGGGAGAGACCCAGTACTTC
TRBJ1-2,TRBV6-5,NA,NA,CASRRQSANYGYTF,TGTGCCAGCAGGCGACAGTCAGCTAACTATGGCTACACCTTC
TRBJ2-3,TRBV10-3,NA,TRBD1,CAISSGTGKDTQYF,TGTGCCATCAGCTCCGGGACAGGGAAAGATACGCAGTATTTT
TRBJ1-3,TRBV3-1/TRBV3-2,few,NA,CASSFFRGNGGNTIYF,TGTGCCAGCAGCTTCTTTAGGGGGAACGGTGGAAACACCATATATTTT
TRBJ2-3,TRBV24-1,NA,TRBD2,CATSIRGGAVDTQYF,TGTGCCACCAGTATCCGCGGGGGGGCCGTTGATACGCAGTATTTT
TRBJ2-2,TRBV6-5,once,NA,CASKRGGELFF,TGTGCCAGCAAACGGGGGGGGGAGCTGTTTTTT
TRBJ1-1,TRBV27,NA,TRBD1,CASQGAWYTEAFF,TGTGCCAGCCAGGGGGCCTGGTACACTGAAGCTTTCTTT
TRBJ2-3,TRBV2,NA,TRBD1,CASTLLTGGADTQYF,TGTGCCAGCACCCTTCTAACAGGGGGCGCAGATACGCAGTATTTT
TRBJ2-7,TRBV21-1,NA,NA,CASSNLGEVKLLYEQYF,TGTGCCAGCAGCAACTTAGGGGAAGTAAAACTCCTCTACGAGCAGTACTTC
TRBJ2-1,TRBV7-2,NA,NA,CASRQGPHNEQFF,TGTGCCAGCAGACAGGGTCCCCACAATGAGCAGTTCTTC
TRBJ1-4,TRBV2,NA,NA,CASTRAGKEKLFF,TGTGCCAGCACCAGGGCCGGAAAAGAAAAACTGTTTTTT
TRBJ1-1,TRBV30,NA,NA,CAWSRTGNTEAFF,TGTGCCTGGAGTCGGACTGGGAACACTGAAGCTTTCTTT